Below are 10 T cell receptor beta chains sequenced from a single sample in a study of blood T cell repertoires in COVID-19. Only in-frame clones appear in the TCRdb table, and some are missing; sequencing was by immunoSEQ multiplex PCR. The sample shows 250,000 to 300,000 clones, over 75% of them seen only once. The sample taken for sequencing was peripheral blood. These receptors all come from a woman aged 70-85 years with COVID-19, enrolled during active disease.

The chain uses TRBV7-9 and TRBJ1-2, with unresolved D. This CDR3 has 17 amino acids. Germline V gene lookup returns CDR1 SEHNR and CDR2 FQNEAQ (reference sequence). The V and J ends lost 4 bases and 1 base respectively, with 19 bases between them. In nucleotides, the CDR3 is TGTGCCAGCAGCTCCCCGGGGAATCGGGCAAGTAACTATGGCTACACCTTC. This gives the protein CASSSPGNRASNYGYTF. The whole variable domain, remainder taken from reference TRBV7-9 and TRBJ1-2, is DTGVSQNPRHKITKRGQNVTFRCDPISEHNRLYWYRQTLGQGPEFLTYFQNEAQLEKSRLLSDRFSAERPKGSFSTLEIQRTEQGDSAMYLCASSSPGNRASNYGYTFGSGTRLTVV.

In its sample, this clone was seen once. The chain employs TRBV29-1 and TRBJ2-4; D is perhaps TRBD1 (5 bases). The CDR3 length is 14 residues. Between the trimmed V and J ends, which lost 5 bases and 0 bases, there was a span of 11 bases. Germline V CDR1 and CDR2: SQVTM, ANQGSEA. The DNA of the CDR3 is TGCAGCGTTAGACAGAATCTAGCCAAAAACATTCAGTACTTC. This encodes CSVRQNLAKNIQYF. Using reference TRBV29-1 and TRBJ2-4 for the parts outside the CDR3, the full variable domain is SAVISQKPSRDICQRGTSLTIQCQVDSQVTMMFWYRQQPGQSLTLIATANQGSEATYESGFVIDKFPISRPNLTFSTLTVSNMSPEDSSIYLCSVRQNLAKNIQYFGAGTRLSVL.

The V gene is TRBV30, the J gene TRBJ2-7; 8 positions match TRBD1. With V trimmed by 5 bases and J by 5 bases, 11 bases remained unmatched. The CDR3 sequence is 14 residues long. The germline V gene has CDR1 GTSNPN and CDR2 SVGIG (reference sequence). CDR3 bases: TGTGCCTGGGGGGCCCGGACAGGGTGGAACGAGCAGTACTTC. Its translation is CAWGARTGWNEQYF.

The chain combines TRBV2 with TRBJ2-5, with 8 bases that match TRBD2. The germline gives CDR1 SNHLY, CDR2 FYNNEI. The CDR3 totals 15 residues. Trimming took 4 bases from V and 4 from J; bases not matched to a gene: 8. In DNA form, the CDR3 reads TGTGCCAGCAGTGCTGCGGGACTAGTGCGAGAGACCCAGTACTTC. Protein: CASSAAGLVRETQYF.

This chain connects TRBV27 to TRBJ2-7; perhaps TRBD2 as D (7 bases). In germline, CDR1 is MNHEY, CDR2 SMNVEV (reference sequence). CDR3 length equals 13 residues. The V and J ends lost 5 bases and 2 bases respectively, with 10 bases between them. CDR3 DNA sequence: TGTGCCAGCAGTCGAGGGGGGGCCTACGAGCAGTACTTC. Encoded protein: CASSRGGAYEQYF.

This chain links TRBV28 with TRBJ1-2; no firm D call. CDR1 and CDR2 (germline): MDHEN, SYDVKM. The V end lost 3 bases, the J end lost 0 bases, and 14 bases lay between the germline ends. The CDR3 loop spans 16 amino acids. CDR3 protein: CASSFPWEEANYGYTF. In nucleotides, the CDR3 is TGTGCCAGCAGTTTCCCTTGGGAGGAAGCTAACTATGGCTACACCTTC.

To note about this clone: Other DNA variants within this sample encode the same CDR3. J is TRBJ1-1 and V is TRBV7-9; D is unresolved. The CDR3 length is 13 residues. Germline V lookup: CDR1 SEHNR, CDR2 FQNEAQ (reference sequence). Trimming cost V 2 bases and J 1 base, with 5 bases left between them. CDR3 DNA sequence: TGTGCCAGCAGCTTAACGGGGAACACTGAAGCTTTCTTT. Its translation: CASSLTGNTEAFF.

This clone was seen at least ten times. The V call is TRBV7-9, the J call TRBJ1-2, with 7 bases that match TRBD1. The V and J ends lost 6 bases and 4 bases, in that order; junction bases with no gene match: 8. Germline values: CDR1 SEHNR, CDR2 FQNEAQ (reference sequence). The CDR3 runs to 14 residues. CDR3 DNA: TGTGCCAGCAGTCAAACAGGGGAGGCCTATGGCTACACCTTC. Protein: CASSQTGEAYGYTF.

V and J are TRBV12-3 or TRBV12-4 and TRBJ1-2; D ambiguous. The CDR3 runs to 13 residues. Trimming removed 6 bases at V and 8 bases at J, with 16 bases between. The CDR3 here is CASSSTPLTGYTF. CDR3 nucleotides: TGTGCCAGCAGCTCTACCCCGCTCACCGGCTACACCTTC.

The gene calls are TRBV7-9 and TRBJ1-1; no definite D call. This CDR3 contains 13 residues. Germline CDR1 and CDR2: SEHNR and FQNEAQ (reference sequence). V lost 1 base, J lost 8 bases, and 11 bases lay in between. DNA of the CDR3: TGTGCCAGCAGCTTAGTCGGGGTTACCGAAGCTTTCTTT. Protein sequence: CASSLVGVTEAFF.